This T cell receptor beta chain was identified in a study of blood T cell repertoires in COVID-19. Per the original data handling: It was from reference gene primer amplification that nucleated cell counts were estimated. Sequencing was performed with immunoSEQ multiplex PCR; in TCRdb, only in-frame clones are kept and a portion is missing. V and J calls and clone size are given by that table; D and trimming were obtained from the DNA. The sample has around 250,000 clones, roughly 88% seen once. Cohort placement rested on clinical history that participants reported themselves. The ends lost 5 bases at V and 1 base at J; junction bases unmatched: 0. Germline V gene data show CDR1 as LGHDT and CDR2 as YNNKEL (reference sequence). The CDR3 is 14 amino acids.

The sequenced material came from PBMCs or T cells enriched from blood (not recorded which). This sequence was found in a woman aged 50 to 60 who had recovered from COVID-19. The V and J genes are TRBV3-1 (or the pseudogene TRBV3-2) and TRBJ2-1, with TRBD1 identical over 9 bases. CDR3 DNA: TGTGCCAGCAGCGACAGGGGGTCCTACAATGAGCAGTTCTTC. This translates into CASSDRGSYNEQFF.